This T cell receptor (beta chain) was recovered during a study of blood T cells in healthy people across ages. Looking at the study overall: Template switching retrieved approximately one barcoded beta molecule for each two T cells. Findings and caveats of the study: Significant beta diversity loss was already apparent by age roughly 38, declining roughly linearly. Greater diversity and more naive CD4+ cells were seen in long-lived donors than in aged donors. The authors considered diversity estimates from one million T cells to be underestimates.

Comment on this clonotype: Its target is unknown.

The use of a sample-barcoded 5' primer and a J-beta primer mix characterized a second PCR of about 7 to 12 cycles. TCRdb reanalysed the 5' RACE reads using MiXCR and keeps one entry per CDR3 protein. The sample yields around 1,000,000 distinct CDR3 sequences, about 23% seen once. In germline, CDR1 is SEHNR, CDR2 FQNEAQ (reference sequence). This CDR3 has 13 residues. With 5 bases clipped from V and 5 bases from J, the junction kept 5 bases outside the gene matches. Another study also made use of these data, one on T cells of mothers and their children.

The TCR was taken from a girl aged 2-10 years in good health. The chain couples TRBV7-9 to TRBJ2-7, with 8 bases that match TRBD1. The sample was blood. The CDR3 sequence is CASSPAGGDEQYF. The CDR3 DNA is TGTGCCAGCAGCCCGGCAGGGGGCGACGAGCAGTACTTC.